Presented here are 14 T cell receptor beta chains from one specimen sequenced in a study of Graves' ophthalmopathy and Graves' hyperthyroidism. Amplified material comprised TCR beta CDR3 regions derived from RNA transcripts. RT-PCR with HTBI primers came first, then second-round multiplex PCR. TCRdb recomputed calls from the multiplex PCR reads with MiXCR, one row per CDR3 protein. The profile covers a few hundred thousand distinct CDR3 sequences, with about 35% appearing a single time and about 4.1% taken by the ten largest. The sequenced sample was peripheral blood or thyroid tissue (not recorded which). Receptors originate from an adult man with Graves' hyperthyroidism.

At least ten counts were recorded for this clonotype. V gene TRBV24-1 combines with J gene TRBJ2-5, with D perhaps matching TRBD2 (5 bases). Germline V gene sequence: CDR1 KGHDR, CDR2 SFDVKD. The ends were cut back, 5 bases at V and 2 bases at J, with 11 bases in the middle. CDR3 length: 14 residues. CDR3 sequence reads: CATSAPGLQETQYF. Written as DNA, the CDR3 is TGTGCCACCAGTGCCCCCGGACTGCAAGAGACCCAGTACTTC.

This clonotype has a count of ten or more. The chain combines TRBV7-8 with TRBJ1-1; D remains unclear. The CDR3 totals 14 residues. The V gene lost 3 bases and the J gene lost 2 bases, with 10 bases spanning the gap. Germline V CDR1 and CDR2: SGHVS, FQNEAQ. The chain's CDR3 is CASSLDTPNTEAFF. In DNA, the CDR3 is TGTGCCAGCAGCTTGGATACACCTAACACTGAAGCTTTCTTT. The complete variable domain, with remaining parts taken from reference TRBV7-8 and TRBJ1-1, reads GAGVSQSPRYKVAKRGQDVALRCDPISGHVSLFWYQQALGQGPEFLTYFQNEAQLDKSGLPSDRFFAERPEGSVSTLKIQRTQQEDSAVYLCASSLDTPNTEAFFGQGTRLTVV.

The chain is built from TRBV7-8 and TRBJ2-7; D perhaps matches TRBD2 (10 bases). The CDR3 has 18 residues. Germline CDR1 and CDR2: SGHVS and FQNEAQ. V was trimmed by 5 bases and J by 2 bases, leaving 25 bases between them. CDR3 protein: CASSLDRGSSGGTYEQYF. CDR3 nucleotides: TGTGCCAGCAGCCTCGACAGGGGGTCTAGCGGGGGAACCTACGAGCAGTACTTC.

The chain employs TRBV5-4 and TRBJ2-2; D ambiguous. CDR3 length: 13 residues. Trimming removed 1 base at V and 8 bases at J, with 9 bases between. From germline, CDR1 is SGHNT and CDR2 YYREEE (reference sequence). The CDR3 DNA sequence: TGTGCCAGCAGCTTGAAGACGGCAGGGGAGCTGTTTTTT. Its protein product is CASSLKTAGELFF.

The chain uses TRBV24-1 and TRBJ1-2; D perhaps matches TRBD1 (6 bases). Trimming took off 4 bases at V and 8 bases at J, with 7 bases between the two ends. Germline CDR1 KGHDR, CDR2 SFDVKD. The CDR3 has 11 residues. CDR3 amino acids: CATSETGGYTF. CDR3 in DNA: TGTGCCACCAGTGAAACAGGGGGCTACACCTTC.

A word on this clonotype: With a much larger clone just one base away, this may be a read error. The chain links TRBV12-3 or TRBV12-4 to TRBJ2-5; the match to TRBD2 covers 9 bases. With V trimmed by 5 bases and J by 7 bases, 11 bases remained unmatched. The CDR3 runs to 15 residues. CDR3 region: CASSPLAGGRGTQYF. For the CDR3, the DNA is TGTGCCAGCAGTCCCCTCGCGGGGGGGCGAGGGACCCAGTACTTC.

This chain uses TRBV12-3 or TRBV12-4 with TRBJ2-5, with D possibly TRBD1 on 6 matching bases. V lost 7 bases, J lost 9 bases, and 18 bases lay in between. The CDR3 runs 13 residues. Here the CDR3 DNA reads TGTGCCAGCACCAAGGACAGTAATGAGGCCCAGTACTTC. Its translation: CASTKDSNEAQYF.

This clonotype was seen many times. The chain recombines TRBV7-8 with TRBJ2-2; 8 bases are shared with TRBD1. The CDR3 spans 15 residues. Germline V gene sequence: CDR1 SGHVS, CDR2 FQNEAQ. Losses at the gene ends were 5 bases for V and 4 bases for J; bases not matched to a gene: 6. CDR3 sequence (DNA): TGTGCCAGCAGCATCAGGGGGCTCGGCACCGGGGAGCTGTTTTTT. Its protein is CASSIRGLGTGELFF.

The chain carries TRBV2 and TRBJ1-1, with 10 bases that match TRBD1. V lost 5 bases, J lost 2 bases, and 8 bases stayed unmatched. The CDR3 spans 16 residues. CDR1 SNHLY and CDR2 FYNNEI come from the germline V gene. Here the CDR3 DNA reads TGTGCCAGCAGTCACCCGGGACAGGGGCGAAACACTGAAGCTTTCTTT. Translating it yields CASSHPGQGRNTEAFF. Based on the CDR3 plus reference TRBV2 and TRBJ1-1, the full variable domain is EPEVTQTPSHQVTQMGQEVILRCVPISNHLYFYWYRQILGQKVEFLVSFYNNEISEKSEIFDDQFSVERPDGSNFTLKIRSTKLEDSAMYFCASSHPGQGRNTEAFFGQGTRLTVV.

This clonotype was seen ten or more times. V usage is TRBV24-1 and J usage is TRBJ1-2; TRBD1 might be the D (5 bases). V dropped 4 bases and J dropped 4 bases, with 9 bases sitting between them. Germline V lookup: CDR1 KGHDR, CDR2 SFDVKD. This CDR3 spans 13 amino acids. As DNA, the CDR3 is TGTGCCACCAGTGACGACAGAACCTATGGCTACACCTTC. It yields the protein CATSDDRTYGYTF.

This clonotype was picked up many times. The chain recombines TRBV7-9 with TRBJ1-1, with D perhaps matching TRBD1 (5 bases). Between the trimmed V and J ends, which lost 9 bases and 0 bases, there was a span of 14 bases. The CDR3 has 14 amino acids. Per the germline V gene, CDR1 is SEHNR and CDR2 is FQNEAQ (reference sequence). CDR3 sequence: CASPQTTVNTEAFF. DNA of the CDR3: TGTGCCAGTCCCCAAACGACAGTGAACACTGAAGCTTTCTTT.

The chain combines TRBV10-3 with TRBJ1-5; 8 nucleotides align to TRBD1. The length of the CDR3 is 16 residues. V was clipped by 10 bases and J by 3 bases; unmatched bases: 14. Per germline, CDR1 ENHRY and CDR2 SYGVKD. The CDR3 nucleotides read TGTGCCAGCAGAACCCTCGGGACAGGATTCAATCAGCCCCAGCATTTT. It codes for CASRTLGTGFNQPQHF.

This clonotype was recorded a few times. This could be a read error, since a much larger clone is one nucleotide away. The J gene is TRBJ1-3, the V gene TRBV6-1, with 7 bases fitting TRBD1. There are 15 residues in the CDR3. Unmatched junction bases numbered 5, after V lost 6 bases and J lost 0 bases. CDR1 is MNHNS, CDR2 SASEGT, per germline. CDR3 amino acids: CASRDRALSGNTIYF. DNA of the CDR3: TGTGCCAGCAGAGACAGGGCCCTCTCTGGAAACACCATATATTTT.

This clonotype was counted a few times. This rearrangement joins TRBV28 to TRBJ1-1, with D perhaps matching TRBD1 (6 bases). The CDR3 covers 12 residues. Per the germline V gene, CDR1 is MDHEN and CDR2 is SYDVKM. V was pared by 6 bases and J by 11 bases, with 16 bases between. The CDR3 loop is CASSSGGALAFF. Here the CDR3 DNA reads TGTGCCAGCAGCTCCGGGGGCGCCCTGGCTTTCTTT.